These 21 T cell receptor beta chains came from one sample sequenced in a study of blood T cell repertoires in COVID-19. Clones were read by immunoSEQ multiplex PCR, and TCRdb kept only the in-frame ones, dropping some. The sample has 200,000 or so clones; approximately 90% are singletons. The sequencing sample was made of PBMCs or T cells enriched from blood (not recorded which). These receptor sequences come from a woman in her thirties or forties with acute COVID-19.

V gene TRBV1 combines with J gene TRBJ1-6; the table assigns TRBD1, which was not confirmed against the DNA. TRBV1 is classified as a pseudogene. The CDR3 sequence is 14 residues long. CDR3: CTSRTGTGDAPLHF. The CDR3 coding sequence is TGCACCAGCAGGACCGGGACAGGGGACGCACCCCTCCACTTT.

The V call is TRBV5-5, the J call TRBJ1-5, with D possibly being TRBD1 (6 bases). With 0 bases removed from V and 5 bases from J, the gap between germline ends came to 15 bases. The germline V gene encodes CDR1 SGHKS and CDR2 YYEKEE (reference sequence). The CDR3 loop spans 16 amino acids. In nucleotides, the CDR3 is TGTGCCAGCAGCTTGGAGGGCAGGGGAAGGTATCAGCCCCAGCATTTT. Residues: CASSLEGRGRYQPQHF. Full variable domain (rest looked up from reference TRBV5-5 and TRBJ1-5): DAGVTQSPTHLIKTRGQQVTLRCSPISGHKSVSWYQQVLGQGPQFIFQYYEKEERGRGNFPDRFSARQFPNYSSELNVNALLLGDSALYLCASSLEGRGRYQPQHFGDGTRLSIL.

This chain uses TRBV29-1 with TRBJ1-2; D might be TRBD1 (5 bases). Trimming took 4 bases from V and 2 from J, leaving 11 bases between them. The CDR3 consists of 13 residues. CDR1 is SQVTM, CDR2 ANQGSEA, per germline. Written as DNA, the CDR3 is TGCAGCGTTGGGGAGGGGCGCAACTATGGCTACACCTTC. Translation gives CSVGEGRNYGYTF.

In DNA form, the CDR3 reads TGTGCCAGCAGCTTGATCCGGGACAGGCTTAGGAATGAGCAGTTCTTC. Translation: CASSLIRDRLRNEQFF. V and J are TRBV5-6 and TRBJ2-1, with TRBD1 identical over 8 bases. Unmatched junction bases numbered 10, after V lost 1 base and J lost 7 bases. Germline V lookup: CDR1 SGHDT, CDR2 YYEEEE. The CDR3 is made up of 16 amino acids. The full variable domain, with the rest looked up from reference TRBV5-6 and TRBJ2-1, is DAGVTQSPTHLIKTRGQQVTLRCSPKSGHDTVSWYQQALGQGPQFIFQYYEEEERQRGNFPDRFSGHQFPNYSSELNVNALLLGDSALYLCASSLIRDRLRNEQFFGPGTRLTVL.

This clone was recorded once. This CDR3 is CASSIRAGATNTEAFF. Here the CDR3 DNA reads TGTGCCAGTAGTATTAGGGCAGGGGCGACGAACACTGAAGCTTTCTTT. The V and J genes are TRBV19 and TRBJ1-1; a possible D gene is TRBD1 (6 bases). The germline V gene encodes CDR1 LNHDA and CDR2 SQIVND (reference sequence). This CDR3 has 16 residues. Trimming removed 3 bases from V and 1 base from J, with 15 bases in between.

This clone was picked up one time. V gene TRBV10-1 combines with J gene TRBJ1-6, with D possibly matching TRBD1 (5 bases). There are 12 residues in the CDR3. CDR1 WNHNN and CDR2 SYGVQD come from the germline V gene (reference sequence). V shed 4 bases and J shed 7 bases, with 5 bases lying between them. The CDR3 protein is CASSAGNSPLHF. The CDR3 DNA reads as TGCGCCAGCAGTGCAGGGAATTCACCCCTCCACTTT.

The rearrangement links TRBV5-1 to TRBJ2-5; 11 bases align to TRBD2. Per the germline V gene, CDR1 is SGHRS and CDR2 is YFSETQ. This CDR3 has 14 residues. Trimming at V came to 4 bases and at J to 7 bases, leaving 6 bases not matched to a gene. CDR3 bases: TGCGCCAGCAGCCGACTAGCGGGGTCGGGGACCCAGTACTTC. As protein: CASSRLAGSGTQYF. Variable domain in full (rest from reference TRBV5-1 and TRBJ2-5): KAGVTQTPRYLIKTRGQQVTLSCSPISGHRSVSWYQQTPGQGLQFLFEYFSETQRNKGNFPGRFSGRQFSNSRSEMNVSTLELGDSALYLCASSRLAGSGTQYFGPGTRLLVL.

On this clone: Mismatch with germline at one junction end may stem from a read error. The chain has TRBV11-2 and TRBJ2-3, with 8 positions matching TRBD1. The CDR3 runs to 15 residues. Germline CDR1 reads SGHAT; CDR2 reads FQNNGV. In DNA, the CDR3 is TGTGCCAGCAGCGTAGACAGGGGAAACACAGATACGCAGTATTTT. Translated, it gives CASSVDRGNTDTQYF. The full variable domain, rest sourced from reference TRBV11-2 and TRBJ2-3, is EAGVAQSPRYKIIEKRQSVAFWCNPISGHATLYWYQQILGQGPKLLIQFQNNGVVDDSQLPKDRFSAERLKGVDSTLKIQPAKLEDSAVYLCASSVDRGNTDTQYFGPGTRLTVL.

This clone was observed once. The chain uses TRBV2 and TRBJ2-7; weak D call: TRBD1 (5 bases). This CDR3 contains 16 residues. Trimming removed 5 bases from V and 3 bases from J, with 20 bases in between. Germline V gene lookup returns CDR1 SNHLY and CDR2 FYNNEI. The CDR3 DNA is TGTGCCAGCAGTTATAATACAGGCGTCTTCAGCTACGAGCAGTACTTC. Its protein product is CASSYNTGVFSYEQYF.

This rearrangement joins TRBV5-6 to TRBJ1-5, with unresolved D. Germline CDR1 and CDR2: SGHDT and YYEEEE. V lost 4 bases and J 13 bases, leaving 15 bases between the germline ends. The CDR3 is 12 residues long. CDR3 amino acids: CASSPIPRVQHF. Written as DNA, the CDR3 is TGTGCCAGCAGCCCGATCCCCCGGGTTCAGCATTTT. The full variable domain, its missing parts supplied by reference TRBV5-6 and TRBJ1-5, is DAGVTQSPTHLIKTRGQQVTLRCSPKSGHDTVSWYQQALGQGPQFIFQYYEEEERQRGNFPDRFSGHQFPNYSSELNVNALLLGDSALYLCASSPIPRVQHFGDGTRLSIL.

There are a few counts of this clone. J is TRBJ1-5 and V is TRBV19; 9 bases are a match to TRBD1. The CDR3 has 17 residues. Germline V gene lookup returns CDR1 LNHDA and CDR2 SQIVND (reference sequence). The junction had 13 bases not matched to a gene; V was cut back by 8 bases and J by 2 bases. CDR3 sequence (DNA): TGTGCCAGTCGGATTAAGACAGGGGGGTTAGGCAATCAGCCCCAGCATTTT. It yields the protein CASRIKTGGLGNQPQHF.

This rearrangement joins TRBV11-3 to TRBJ2-2, with 10 bases lining up with TRBD2. The CDR3 is 16 amino acids. The germline V gene has CDR1 SGHNT and CDR2 YENEEA. After removal of 5 bases from V and 5 bases from J, the junction contained 8 bases not matched to a gene. The CDR3 sequence: CASSPPAGGWTGELFF. In DNA, the CDR3 is TGTGCCAGCAGCCCCCCAGCGGGAGGGTGGACCGGGGAGCTGTTTTTT.

This clone is a singleton in its sample. This chain links TRBV2 with TRBJ1-5, with D perhaps TRBD1 (5 bases). CDR1 is SNHLY, CDR2 FYNNEI, per germline. V dropped 3 bases and J dropped 7 bases, with 10 bases sitting between them. This CDR3 region has 13 residues. DNA for the CDR3: TGTGCCAGCAGTGAGCAGGGTGGACAGCCCCAGCATTTT. Amino acids: CASSEQGGQPQHF.

The chain couples TRBV27 to TRBJ1-2; tentatively, D is TRBD1 (5 bases). The germline CDR1 and CDR2 sequences are MNHEY and SMNVEV (reference sequence). V lost 1 base to trimming and J lost 6 bases, with 9 bases between them. The CDR3 is 13 residues long. The CDR3: CASSLLGEDGYTF. CDR3 bases: TGTGCCAGCAGTTTATTGGGGGAGGATGGCTACACCTTC.

The V gene is TRBV3-1 (or the pseudogene TRBV3-2), the J gene TRBJ2-3; weak D call: TRBD2 (7 bases). The CDR3 has 16 residues. Germline lookup yields CDR1 LGHDT and CDR2 YNNKEL (reference sequence). V lost 0 bases and J lost 1, with 11 bases in between. The CDR3 loop reads CASSQDVGGRTDTQYF. CDR3 coding DNA: TGTGCCAGCAGCCAAGATGTGGGGGGGCGCACAGATACGCAGTATTTT.

The V gene is TRBV4-1, the J gene TRBJ1-2; possibly TRBD1 for D (6 bases). The germline V and J ends were trimmed by 2 bases and 2 bases, with 18 bases remaining between them. This CDR3 is 17 amino acids long. Germline CDR1 MGHRA, CDR2 YSYEKL. CDR3 loop: CASSQPRGQSMNYGYTF. The CDR3 bases are TGCGCCAGCAGCCAACCCCGTGGACAGTCGATGAACTATGGCTACACCTTC.

V and J are TRBV5-1 and TRBJ1-1; TRBD1 aligns across 7 bases. The CDR3 runs to 15 residues. Germline lookup yields CDR1 SGHRS and CDR2 YFSETQ. V lost 0 bases to trimming and J lost 1 base; unmatched junction nucleotides: 3. CDR3 nucleotide sequence: TGCGCCAGCAGCTTGGTTACAGGGGCGAACACTGAAGCTTTCTTT. This gives the protein CASSLVTGANTEAFF. Filled out from reference TRBV5-1 and TRBJ1-1, the complete variable domain reads KAGVTQTPRYLIKTRGQQVTLSCSPISGHRSVSWYQQTPGQGLQFLFEYFSETQRNKGNFPGRFSGRQFSNSRSEMNVSTLELGDSALYLCASSLVTGANTEAFFGQGTRLTVV.

The CDR3 nucleotides read TGCGCCAGCAGCTTGGCCGCGGGAAGCGAGCAGTTCTTC. Residues: CASSLAAGSEQFF. V is TRBV5-1 and J is TRBJ2-1, with a weak D call TRBD2 (6 bases). The CDR3 is made up of 13 amino acids. The V and J ends lost 0 bases and 10 bases respectively, with 11 bases between them. CDR1 and CDR2 from the germline V gene are SGHRS and YFSETQ.

The chain couples TRBV6-2 or TRBV6-3 to TRBJ1-2, with D possibly matching TRBD1 (6 bases). Germline CDR1 and CDR2: MNHEY and SVGEGT. Trimming stripped 2 bases from V and 0 bases from J, with 16 bases between. The CDR3 sequence is 17 residues long. In nucleotides, the CDR3 is TGTGCCAGCAGTTACGTGCGGACAGCTACTTCTAACTATGGCTACACCTTC. As protein: CASSYVRTATSNYGYTF.

The chain carries TRBV18 and TRBJ1-4; possible D gene TRBD1, 5 bases. V was trimmed by 4 bases and J by 0 bases, leaving 9 bases between them. Germline-derived CDR1 and CDR2 are KGHSH and LQKENI. The CDR3 consists of 15 residues. CDR3 in amino acids: CASSRTGATNEKLFF. CDR3 bases: TGTGCCAGCTCACGTACAGGTGCAACTAATGAAAAACTGTTTTTT.

In DNA, the CDR3 is TGTGCCAGCAGTTACTCGGGCAGGGCCAATGAGCAGTTCTTC. This sequence encodes CASSYSGRANEQFF. The J gene is TRBJ2-1, the V gene TRBV6-5, with D perhaps TRBD1 (5 bases). V was clipped by 0 bases and J by 6 bases, with 9 bases between them. The CDR3 extends over 14 amino acids. Looked up from germline, CDR1 is MNHEY and CDR2 is SVGAGI.